The 28 T cell receptor beta chains below all came from one sample that was sequenced in a study of blood T cell repertoires in COVID-19. This table comes from immunoSEQ multiplex PCR, and its TCRdb copy is limited to in-frame clones, with some not included. The data hold approximately 97,000 clones, with around nine tenths observed a single time. Sequencing was performed on peripheral blood. These receptors originate from a man aged 45-60 years with active or convalescent COVID-19.

The V gene is TRBV6-5, the J gene TRBJ1-1, with D hard to call. CDR1 is MNHEY, CDR2 SVGAGI, per germline. CDR3 length equals 13 residues. Between the trimmed V and J ends, which lost 0 bases and 6 bases, there was a span of 8 bases. The CDR3 sequence is CASSYSGEAEAFF. CDR3 coding DNA: TGTGCCAGCAGTTACTCGGGAGAAGCTGAAGCTTTCTTT.

The chain links TRBV4-3 to TRBJ1-4, with TRBD1 as a possible D gene (5 bases). The CDR3 contains 15 residues. V was pared by 1 base and J by 5 bases, with 11 bases between. CDR1 and CDR2 (germline): LGHNA, YSLEER. The CDR3 spells CASSQADRENEKLFF. DNA for the CDR3: TGCGCCAGCAGCCAAGCAGACAGAGAAAATGAAAAACTGTTTTTT.

The chain is built from TRBV21-1 and TRBJ2-2; TRBD1, the table's D call, lacks a check against the DNA. TRBV21-1 is shown as a pseudogene. CDR3 size: 16 residues. For the CDR3, the DNA is TGTGCCAGCAGCAAATCCCGGGACAGGCCGCCCGGGGAGCTGTTTTTT. This encodes CASSKSRDRPPGELFF.

The V and J genes are TRBV19 and TRBJ2-1; D is uncertain. The CDR3 has 14 amino acids. V was trimmed by 4 bases and J by 3 bases, leaving 10 bases between them. Germline CDR1 reads LNHDA; CDR2 reads SQIVND (reference sequence). In DNA form, the CDR3 reads TGTGCCAGTAGTAAGCAGGCAAACTACAATGAGCAGTTCTTC. Translation: CASSKQANYNEQFF.

V gene TRBV24-1 combines with J gene TRBJ2-5; TRBD1 agrees at 9 bases. The junction had 3 bases not matched to a gene; V was cut back by 3 bases and J by 5 bases. The CDR3 length is 14 residues. Germline V lookup: CDR1 KGHDR, CDR2 SFDVKD. The CDR3 nucleotides are TGTGCCACCAGTGATCCTGGACAGGGGGAGACCCAGTACTTC. As protein: CATSDPGQGETQYF.

The chain links TRBV4-3 to TRBJ2-2, with D possibly matching TRBD2 (5 bases). The CDR3 sequence is 14 residues long. Trimming removed 4 bases from V and 6 bases from J, with 12 bases in between. Germline V gene lookup returns CDR1 LGHNA and CDR2 YSLEER. The CDR3 here is CASSPQEAAGELFF. In nucleotides, the CDR3 is TGCGCCAGCAGCCCCCAGGAGGCAGCCGGGGAGCTGTTTTTT.

V usage is TRBV7-2 and J usage is TRBJ1-2; D not resolved. The length of the CDR3 is 13 residues. Trimming took 3 bases from V and 4 from J, leaving 9 bases between them. Germline lookup yields CDR1 SGHTA and CDR2 FQGNSA. CDR3 sequence reads: CASSFGERYGYTF. The CDR3 DNA follows: TGTGCCAGCAGCTTTGGGGAGCGCTATGGCTACACCTTC.

The chain is built from TRBV11-2 and TRBJ2-3; the match to TRBD2 covers 11 bases. Germline assignment: CDR1 SGHAT and CDR2 FQNNGV. CDR3 length: 15 amino acids. V shed 4 bases and J 2 bases; nucleotides not matched to a gene: 2. The CDR3 DNA sequence: TGTGCCAGCAGCTCGGGACTAGCGGACACAGATACGCAGTATTTT. As protein: CASSSGLADTDTQYF.

V is TRBV11-2 and J is TRBJ1-2; D is perhaps TRBD1 (6 bases). CDR3 size: 16 residues. From germline, CDR1 is SGHAT and CDR2 FQNNGV. The V gene lost 2 bases and the J gene lost 4 bases, with 17 bases spanning the gap. CDR3 loop: CASSLSAGEDFYGYTF. The CDR3, as DNA: TGTGCCAGCAGCTTATCTGCAGGGGAAGATTTCTATGGCTACACCTTC.

This chain connects TRBV18 to TRBJ1-1; D gene uncertain. The CDR3 has 12 residues. Germline CDR1 reads KGHSH; CDR2 reads LQKENI. Trimming took off 3 bases at V and 2 bases at J, with 4 bases between the two ends. CDR3 residues: CASSPTNTEAFF. CDR3 nucleotides: TGTGCCAGCTCACCGACAAACACTGAAGCTTTCTTT.

This clone was found a few times. The chain links TRBV6-7 to TRBJ2-5, with 8 positions matching TRBD2. TRBV6-7 is filed as an ORF, its function uncertain. The CDR3 covers 15 residues. V gave up 2 bases and J gave up 3 bases; unmatched junction bases: 5. The CDR3 protein is CASSYVAGGKETQYF. The CDR3 DNA is TGTGCCAGCAGTTACGTGGCGGGGGGAAAAGAGACCCAGTACTTC.

The chain uses TRBV7-9 and TRBJ1-2; a weak D match, TRBD1 (6 bases). Trimming removed 5 bases from V and 2 bases from J, with 12 bases in between. The germline gives CDR1 SEHNR, CDR2 FQNEAQ (reference sequence). The CDR3 loop spans 14 amino acids. The CDR3 protein is CASSERTGNYGYTF. The CDR3 DNA reads as TGTGCCAGCAGCGAAAGAACAGGGAACTATGGCTACACCTTC. Filled out from reference TRBV7-9 and TRBJ1-2, the complete variable domain reads DTGVSQNPRHKITKRGQNVTFRCDPISEHNRLYWYRQTLGQGPEFLTYFQNEAQLEKSRLLSDRFSAERPKGSFSTLEIQRTEQGDSAMYLCASSERTGNYGYTFGSGTRLTVV.

V usage is TRBV5-4 and J usage is TRBJ2-3; TRBD2 aligns across 8 bases. CDR1 is SGHNT, CDR2 YYREEE, per germline (reference sequence). There are 14 residues in the CDR3. J lost 2 bases, V lost 4 bases, and 3 bases had no gene match. CDR3 nucleotide sequence: TGTGCCAGCAGCGTTAGCGGGGTCACAGATACGCAGTATTTT. Protein sequence: CASSVSGVTDTQYF.

The chain combines TRBV7-2 with TRBJ2-3, with D possibly being TRBD1 (6 bases). Germline lookup yields CDR1 SGHTA and CDR2 FQGNSA. With 5 bases removed from V and 5 bases from J, the gap between germline ends came to 11 bases. The CDR3 runs to 13 residues. CDR3 DNA sequence: TGTGCCAGCAGCGACCAGGGGAGAGATACGCAGTATTTT. It codes for CASSDQGRDTQYF.

The chain uses TRBV25-1 and TRBJ2-7; D remains ambiguous. CDR1 is MGHDK and CDR2 is SYGVNS in the germline V gene. Trimming cost V 4 bases and J 2 bases, with 9 bases left between them. The CDR3 spans 13 residues. Here the CDR3 DNA reads TGTGCCAGCAGTGGAGCCAGGCCCTACGAGCAGTACGTC. This translates into CASSGARPYEQYV.

This chain joins TRBV28 and TRBJ1-3, with a tentative D call TRBD1 (5 bases). CDR1 is MDHEN, CDR2 SYDVKM, per germline. Trimming cost V 2 bases and J 0 bases, with 14 bases left between them. The CDR3 consists of 17 residues. The chain's CDR3 is CASSLDGGGVSGNTIYF. CDR3 DNA: TGTGCCAGCAGTTTAGATGGGGGAGGGGTCTCTGGAAACACCATATATTTT.

This chain joins TRBV6-5 and TRBJ1-2; D is perhaps TRBD1 (6 bases). Trimming took 6 bases from V and 2 from J, leaving 10 bases between them. Germline-derived CDR1 and CDR2 are MNHEY and SVGAGI. The CDR3 has 13 residues. This CDR3 reads CASSRDTNYGYTF. DNA of the CDR3: TGTGCCAGCAGCCGGGACACCAACTATGGCTACACCTTC.

This chain links TRBV11-2 with TRBJ2-5; TRBD1 matches 7 bases. Germline CDR1 reads SGHAT; CDR2 reads FQNNGV. The CDR3 covers 15 residues. With 0 bases clipped from V and 5 bases from J, the junction kept 6 bases outside the gene matches. In nucleotides, the CDR3 is TGTGCCAGCAGCTTAGAGTTCGACAGGGACGAGACCCAGTACTTC. Its translation is CASSLEFDRDETQYF.

J is TRBJ2-5 and V is TRBV5-1; D perhaps matches TRBD2 (6 bases). CDR1 is SGHRS and CDR2 is YFSETQ in the germline V gene. Trimming shortened V by 2 bases and J by 0 bases, and 14 bases separated the two germline ends. The CDR3 spans 16 residues. CDR3 in DNA: TGCGCCAGCAGCTTTATAGCGGTCACGTACCAAGAGACCCAGTACTTC. As protein: CASSFIAVTYQETQYF.

This chain connects TRBV5-1 to TRBJ1-1; 7 bases fit TRBD1. V gave up 0 bases and J gave up 8 bases; unmatched junction bases: 4. The CDR3 covers 13 residues. Per the germline V gene, CDR1 is SGHRS and CDR2 is YFSETQ. The DNA of the CDR3 is TGCGCCAGCAGCTTGGCCGGGACAGCCGAAGCTTTCTTT. The encoded protein is CASSLAGTAEAFF. Together with reference TRBV5-1 and TRBJ1-1, the CDR3 gives the full variable domain: KAGVTQTPRYLIKTRGQQVTLSCSPISGHRSVSWYQQTPGQGLQFLFEYFSETQRNKGNFPGRFSGRQFSNSRSEMNVSTLELGDSALYLCASSLAGTAEAFFGQGTRLTVV.

V and J are TRBV27 and TRBJ2-7, with 9 bases lining up with TRBD1. This CDR3 is built from 16 residues. Germline V lookup: CDR1 MNHEY, CDR2 SMNVEV (reference sequence). V shed 5 bases and J 0 bases; nucleotides not matched to a gene: 8. CDR3 sequence (DNA): TGTGCCAGCAGTCCCGGGACAGGGTACAGCTCCTACGAGCAGTACGTC. This gives the protein CASSPGTGYSSYEQYV.

The rearrangement uses TRBV7-2 and TRBJ2-7; TRBD1 aligns across 7 bases. This CDR3 is 14 amino acids long. Germline loops: CDR1 SGHTA, CDR2 FQGNSA. J lost 2 bases, V lost 5 bases, and 6 bases had no gene match. The CDR3 coding sequence is TGTGCCAGCAGCCCCCCTGGGACAGCCTACGAGCAGTACTTC. Amino acids: CASSPPGTAYEQYF.

The chain is built from TRBV6-5 and TRBJ1-1, with 8 bases that match TRBD1. The CDR3 is made up of 13 amino acids. Trimming took 6 bases from V and 5 from J; bases not matched to a gene: 5. Germline CDR1 and CDR2: MNHEY and SVGAGI. The CDR3 loop reads CASRNYRGTEAFF. The CDR3 coding sequence is TGTGCCAGCAGAAACTACAGGGGGACTGAAGCTTTCTTT.

V usage is TRBV5-1 and J usage is TRBJ2-3, with TRBD1 matching 9 bases. CDR3 length: 17 amino acids. Trimming removed 4 bases from V and 1 base from J; junction bases left unmatched: 10. Per germline, CDR1 SGHRS and CDR2 YFSETQ. CDR3 coding DNA: TGCGCCAGCAGCCCGGGACAGGGAGGAGGGGGCACAGATACGCAGTATTTT. Its translation: CASSPGQGGGGTDTQYF.

The V and J genes are TRBV18 and TRBJ2-7; 7 bases agree with TRBD2. CDR1 is KGHSH, CDR2 LQKENI, per germline. The CDR3 is 14 residues long. V lost 3 bases, J lost 1 base, and 3 bases stayed unmatched. For the CDR3, the DNA is TGTGCCAGCTCACCGCAGGGAGGGTCCTACGAGCAGTACGTC. Protein sequence: CASSPQGGSYEQYV.

This chain links TRBV10-3 with TRBJ1-3; D is undetermined. This CDR3 is 17 amino acids long. Trimming stripped 3 bases from V and 1 base from J, with 16 bases between. Germline CDR1 is ENHRY and CDR2 is SYGVKD. In DNA form, the CDR3 reads TGTGCCATCAGTGATTCACGACGAACGGAGTCTGGAAACACCATATATTTT. It specifies CAISDSRRTESGNTIYF.

The chain joins TRBV10-3 to TRBJ1-2; 8 nucleotides align to TRBD1. Germline-derived CDR1 and CDR2 are ENHRY and SYGVKD. V lost 4 bases and J lost 6; bases outside the gene matches: 7. The CDR3 has 14 residues. Here the CDR3 DNA reads TGTGCCATCAGTGGGACAGGGAGCTATGATGGCTACACCTTC. Translated, it gives CAISGTGSYDGYTF.

The chain joins TRBV28 to TRBJ2-7, with 7 bases fitting TRBD1. Germline CDR1 MDHEN, CDR2 SYDVKM. The length of the CDR3 is 14 residues. J gave up 1 base and V 5 bases, and 5 bases lay outside the gene matches. CDR3 loop: CASSPGQVSYEQYF. The DNA for the CDR3 is TGTGCCAGCAGTCCAGGACAGGTTTCCTACGAGCAGTACTTC. Complete variable domain (other parts from reference TRBV28 and TRBJ2-7): DVKVTQSSRYLVKRTGEKVFLECVQDMDHENMFWYRQDPGLGLRLIYFSYDVKMKEKGDIPEGYSVSREKKERFSLILESASTNQTSMYLCASSPGQVSYEQYFGPGTRLTVT.